Below are 30 T cell receptor beta chains sequenced from a single sample in a study. One entry per CDR3 protein results from TCRdb running MiXCR on the 5' RACE reads. Of about 46,000 distinct CDR3 sequences listed, roughly 28% are singletons. Sequencing was performed on naive CD4+ T cells sorted from blood. Subset in this sample: naive CD4+ T cells, CD4+CD45RA+CD25-. The origin of the receptors is a female donor with breast cancer.

This clonotype was detected only a few times. This chain links TRBV11-1 with TRBJ2-1; 11 positions agree with TRBD2. Per germline, CDR1 SGHAT and CDR2 FQDESV (reference sequence). The CDR3 is made up of 15 amino acids. The ends lost 3 bases at V and 6 bases at J; junction bases unmatched: 4. The CDR3: CASSFGLAGGNEQFF. CDR3 nucleotides: TGTGCCAGCAGCTTTGGCCTAGCGGGGGGCAATGAGCAGTTCTTC. Looking up the rest from reference TRBV11-1 and TRBJ2-1 gives the full variable domain: EAEVAQSPRYKITEKSQAVAFWCDPISGHATLYWYRQILGQGPELLVQFQDESVVDDSQLPKDRFSAERLKGVDSTLKIQPAELGDSAMYLCASSFGLAGGNEQFFGPGTRLTVL.

This clonotype was seen a handful of times. The chain recombines TRBV5-1 with TRBJ2-7, with 8 bases that match TRBD2. Germline V gene sequence: CDR1 SGHRS, CDR2 YFSETQ. CDR3 size: 13 residues. Trimming removed 5 bases from V and 3 bases from J; junction bases left unmatched: 4. The CDR3: CASRGLDNYEQYF. The CDR3 nucleotides are TGCGCCAGCAGGGGACTAGATAACTACGAGCAGTACTTC.

V and J are TRBV29-1 and TRBJ1-1; 7 bases agree with TRBD1. V dropped 7 bases and J dropped 4; count of bases not matched to a gene: 15. This CDR3 has 15 residues. The germline V gene encodes CDR1 SQVTM and CDR2 ANQGSEA. The CDR3 DNA is TGCAGCGCCCAACCTTTACAGGGGATGAGCACTGAAGCTTTCTTT. This encodes CSAQPLQGMSTEAFF.

Judged by abundance, this clonotype is medium-sized. The chain joins TRBV20-1 to TRBJ1-1; D may be TRBD1 (6 bases). Trimming stripped 4 bases from V and 4 bases from J, with 10 bases between. The CDR3 is made up of 12 amino acids. Germline values: CDR1 DFQATT, CDR2 SNEGSKA (reference sequence). CDR3 DNA sequence: TGCAGTGCTACCCGGGACACCACTGAAGCTTTCTTT. It specifies CSATRDTTEAFF.

The rearrangement uses TRBV20-1 and TRBJ1-6, with D possibly TRBD1 on 5 matching bases. This CDR3 region has 13 residues. Germline CDR1 is DFQATT and CDR2 is SNEGSKA (reference sequence). V lost 3 bases to trimming and J lost 10 bases, with 13 bases between them. CDR3 bases: TGCAGTGCTAGTGGGCCGGGGGAATCACCCCTCCACTTT. This codes for CSASGPGESPLHF.

This clonotype was seen a single time. V and J are TRBV5-1 and TRBJ2-2; TRBD1 is a possible D gene (5 bases). The CDR3 has 15 amino acids. CDR1 is SGHRS, CDR2 YFSETQ, per germline. V gave up 0 bases and J gave up 4 bases, with 10 bases separating them. In DNA form, the CDR3 reads TGCGCCAGCAGCTTGGACCCAGGGATCACCGGGGAGCTGTTTTTT. Its translation: CASSLDPGITGELFF.

The gene calls are TRBV5-4 and TRBJ2-1; TRBD1 aligns across 10 bases. This CDR3 is built from 14 residues. V was pared by 10 bases and J by 5 bases, with 9 bases of the junction left unmatched. Germline assignment: CDR1 SGHNT and CDR2 YYREEE (reference sequence). The CDR3 nucleotides read TGTGCCGCCGGACAGGGGGGCGAACACAATGAGCAGTTCTTC. Protein: CAAGQGGEHNEQFF.

This clonotype appeared a few times. The chain combines TRBV3-1 with TRBJ2-1; D possibly corresponds to TRBD1 (6 bases). CDR1 and CDR2 (germline): LGHDT, YNNKEL (reference sequence). V lost 4 bases and J 12 bases, leaving 13 bases between the germline ends. The CDR3 covers 12 residues. CDR3 sequence: CASSPWGQWQFF. Here the CDR3 DNA reads TGTGCCAGCAGCCCGTGGGGGCAGTGGCAGTTCTTC.

A remark on this clonotype: Its ends do not fully match the called genes, so a read error is possible. V usage is TRBV7-3 and J usage is TRBJ1-1, with 8 bases fitting TRBD1. The CDR3 covers 15 residues. Germline V gene sequence: CDR1 SGHTA, CDR2 FQGTGA. The CDR3 sequence: CAGSKRTGMNTEAFF. DNA of the CDR3: TGTGCCGGCAGCAAACGGACAGGGATGAACACTGAAGCTTTCTTT.

The chain uses TRBV5-1 and TRBJ1-1, with unresolved D. The CDR3 has 16 amino acids. V was pared by 0 bases and J by 0 bases, with 12 bases between. CDR1 and CDR2 from the germline V gene are SGHRS and YFSETQ. The CDR3 loop reads CASSLDPEQLNTEAFF. The DNA of the CDR3 is TGCGCCAGCAGCTTGGACCCGGAACAGTTGAACACTGAAGCTTTCTTT. Full variable domain (rest looked up from reference TRBV5-1 and TRBJ1-1): KAGVTQTPRYLIKTRGQQVTLSCSPISGHRSVSWYQQTPGQGLQFLFEYFSETQRNKGNFPGRFSGRQFSNSRSEMNVSTLELGDSALYLCASSLDPEQLNTEAFFGQGTRLTVV.

On this clonotype itself: A much larger clone lies a single base off, so this may be a read error. Here the CDR3 omits its conserved ending phenylalanine or tryptophan, so a read error is the likely source. The CDR3 is CASSVTASNTEAFL. CDR3 DNA: TGTGCCAGCAGCGTTACCGCATCGAACACTGAAGCTTTCCTT. The V gene is TRBV9, the J gene TRBJ1-1, with D uncertain. V was shortened by 2 bases and J by 1 base, with 9 bases between the two germline ends. CDR3 size: 14 residues. Germline V gene lookup returns CDR1 SGDLS and CDR2 YYNGEE.

The rearrangement uses TRBV7-9 and TRBJ2-1; a possible D gene is TRBD2 (6 bases). Germline V CDR1 and CDR2: SEHNR, FQNEAQ (reference sequence). The CDR3 consists of 15 residues. V was cut by 5 bases and J by 5 bases, with 16 bases left in between. The CDR3: CASSIRRERHNEQFF. The CDR3 region has the DNA TGTGCCAGCAGCATTAGACGGGAGCGCCACAATGAGCAGTTCTTC.

This clonotype appeared many times. J is TRBJ2-4 and V is TRBV7-8; the D gene is possibly TRBD1 (6 bases). CDR1 SGHVS and CDR2 FQNEAQ come from the germline V gene. The length of the CDR3 is 15 residues. Trimming pared 4 bases from V and 8 bases from J, leaving 18 bases between. Here the CDR3 DNA reads TGTGCCAGCAGCTCCCGGGTGGGGGCGGCGGACATTCAGTACTTC. This gives the protein CASSSRVGAADIQYF.

This clonotype was detected a few times. The chain couples TRBV13 to TRBJ2-7; 7 bases map to TRBD2. CDR3 length: 16 amino acids. The germline gives CDR1 PRHDT, CDR2 FYEKMQ (reference sequence). Unmatched junction bases numbered 12, after V lost 5 bases and J lost 2 bases. CDR3: CASSRPSSGDPYEQYF. As DNA, the CDR3 is TGTGCCAGCAGCAGACCCTCTAGCGGCGACCCCTACGAGCAGTACTTC. The full variable domain, rest sourced from reference TRBV13 and TRBJ2-7, is AAGVIQSPRHLIKEKRETATLKCYPIPRHDTVYWYQQGPGQDPQFLISFYEKMQSDKGSIPDRFSAQQFSDYHSELNMSSLELGDSALYFCASSRPSSGDPYEQYFGPGTRLTVT.

This clonotype has only a few counts. The chain is built from TRBV5-1 and TRBJ2-7; 7 bases fit TRBD1. The V segment lost 4 bases and the J segment 1 base; nucleotides outside the gene matches: 8. Germline V CDR1 and CDR2: SGHRS, YFSETQ. This CDR3 comprises 15 residues. In nucleotides, the CDR3 is TGCGCCAGCAGCCGGGAAGGACAGGCGTCCTACGAGCAGTACTTC. The encoded protein is CASSREGQASYEQYF. Filled out from reference TRBV5-1 and TRBJ2-7, the complete variable domain reads KAGVTQTPRYLIKTRGQQVTLSCSPISGHRSVSWYQQTPGQGLQFLFEYFSETQRNKGNFPGRFSGRQFSNSRSEMNVSTLELGDSALYLCASSREGQASYEQYFGPGTRLTVT.

This chain links TRBV24-1 with TRBJ2-1; D is uncertain. The V end lost 9 bases, the J end lost 2 bases, and 10 bases lay between the germline ends. The CDR3 runs 13 residues. From germline, CDR1 is KGHDR and CDR2 SFDVKD. The CDR3 region is CATGGFPYNEQFF. The CDR3, as DNA: TGTGCCACCGGCGGATTCCCCTACAATGAGCAGTTCTTC.

This clonotype appeared many times. The V gene is TRBV5-1, the J gene TRBJ2-3; TRBD2 is a possible D gene (6 bases). From germline, CDR1 is SGHRS and CDR2 YFSETQ. The CDR3 loop spans 13 amino acids. V was clipped by 4 bases and J by 6 bases, with 12 bases between them. The chain's CDR3 is CASSLGEADTQYF. The CDR3 DNA reads TGCGCCAGCAGCCTTGGGGAGGCGGATACGCAGTATTTT.

The V gene is TRBV12-3 or TRBV12-4, the J gene TRBJ2-5; the D gene is possibly TRBD1 (5 bases). The CDR3 covers 18 residues. Trimming removed 2 bases from V and 0 bases from J, with 19 bases in between. The CDR3 sequence: CASSLINYRLWDQETQYF. CDR3 bases: TGTGCCAGCAGTTTAATAAATTACAGGTTGTGGGACCAAGAGACCCAGTACTTC.

The CDR3 bases are TGCGCCAGCAGCACCGGGACAGGCCCCGACCAGTACTTC. As protein: CASSTGTGPDQYF. The rearrangement links TRBV5-1 to TRBJ2-5, with 8 nucleotides matching TRBD1. This CDR3 has 13 residues. The germline V gene has CDR1 SGHRS and CDR2 YFSETQ. The J segment lost 10 bases and the V segment lost 4 bases, leaving 9 bases of the junction unmatched.

The V and J genes are TRBV9 and TRBJ2-5; D is unresolved. Trimming shortened V by 0 bases and J by 4 bases, and 7 bases separated the two germline ends. The CDR3 runs to 13 residues. CDR1 is SGDLS, CDR2 YYNGEE, per germline. The chain's CDR3 is CASSVDARETQYF. CDR3 nucleotide sequence: TGTGCCAGCAGCGTAGACGCGAGAGAGACCCAGTACTTC.

This clonotype was recorded a few times. The rearrangement joins TRBV2 to TRBJ2-3; D not resolved. Germline loops: CDR1 SNHLY, CDR2 FYNNEI. This CDR3 comprises 15 residues. V was pared by 2 bases and J by 1 base, with 10 bases between. CDR3 DNA: TGTGCCAGCAGTGAATTGAGGAGAGGCACAGATACGCAGTATTTT. This codes for CASSELRRGTDTQYF.

This clonotype is medium-sized (0.01 to 0.1%) by share. V usage is TRBV7-2 and J usage is TRBJ2-5; tentative D call: TRBD1 (7 bases). CDR3 length equals 16 residues. Germline CDR1 and CDR2: SGHTA and FQGNSA. Trimming removed 0 bases from V and 4 bases from J, with 15 bases in between. For the CDR3, the DNA is TGTGCCAGCAGCTTAGCGATGGGGCAGGGGGGAGAGACCCAGTACTTC. It encodes CASSLAMGQGGETQYF. Looking up the rest from reference TRBV7-2 and TRBJ2-5 gives the full variable domain: GAGVSQSPSNKVTEKGKDVELRCDPISGHTALYWYRQSLGQGLEFLIYFQGNSAPDKSGLPSDRFSAERTGGSVSTLTIQRTQQEDSAVYLCASSLAMGQGGETQYFGPGTRLLVL.

A few counts support this clonotype. Here the CDR3 reads CASSSRQRMNTEAFF. CDR3 bases: TGTGCCAGCAGCTCGAGACAGAGGATGAACACTGAAGCTTTCTTT. J is TRBJ1-1 and V is TRBV7-6; D might be TRBD1 (5 bases). The CDR3 runs to 15 residues. CDR1 SGHVS and CDR2 FNYEAQ come from the germline V gene. The germline V and J ends were trimmed by 4 bases and 0 bases, with 12 bases remaining between them.

The rearrangement uses TRBV20-1 and TRBJ2-5; 8 positions agree with TRBD2. Unmatched junction bases numbered 4, after V lost 2 bases and J lost 2 bases. This CDR3 has 14 residues. The germline gives CDR1 DFQATT, CDR2 SNEGSKA (reference sequence). Written as DNA, the CDR3 is TGCAGTGCTAGACGGGGGGGGGTACAAGAGACCCAGTACTTC. Encoded protein: CSARRGGVQETQYF.

The V and J genes are TRBV5-1 and TRBJ2-3; a weak D match, TRBD2 (5 bases). Trimming removed 4 bases from V and 0 bases from J, with 15 bases in between. Germline V lookup: CDR1 SGHRS, CDR2 YFSETQ. CDR3 length: 16 residues. The CDR3 region is CASSPGSGSSTDTQYF. Written as DNA, the CDR3 is TGCGCCAGCAGCCCCGGAAGCGGTTCTAGCACAGATACGCAGTATTTT.

The chain is built from TRBV6-6 and TRBJ1-6; D ambiguous. This CDR3 contains 17 residues. With 1 base removed from V and 0 bases from J, the gap between germline ends came to 10 bases. Germline CDR1 is MNHNY and CDR2 is SVGAGI (reference sequence). For the CDR3, the DNA is TGTGCCAGCAGTTACTTTGGGGAAGGCTCCTATAATTCACCCCTCCACTTT. It specifies CASSYFGEGSYNSPLHF.

This clonotype came up a few times. The chain links TRBV7-6 to TRBJ2-5; D gene ambiguous. Germline CDR1 is SGHVS and CDR2 is FNYEAQ. V was shortened by 3 bases and J by 3 bases, with 14 bases between the two germline ends. CDR3 size: 15 residues. The CDR3 bases are TGTGCCAGCAGCTTGGGTGGGATAATGAAAGAGACCCAGTACTTC. Translating it yields CASSLGGIMKETQYF.

By sample share, this clonotype is medium-sized. For the CDR3, the DNA is TGTGCCAGCAGCTTATTCCCCAGGGGGAGTGGGGAGACCCAGTACTTC. This translates into CASSLFPRGSGETQYF. The rearrangement uses TRBV7-2 and TRBJ2-5, with TRBD1 identical over 7 bases. Germline trimming cut 2 bases from V and 5 bases from J; bases unmatched to any gene: 11. Germline CDR1 reads SGHTA; CDR2 reads FQGNSA. CDR3 length equals 16 residues.

The chain joins TRBV5-1 to TRBJ1-1; 8 bases line up with TRBD1. Per the germline V gene, CDR1 is SGHRS and CDR2 is YFSETQ. V was clipped by 4 bases and J by 8 bases; unmatched bases: 13. This CDR3 is built from 15 residues. CDR3 residues: CASSIARTGIIEAFF. The CDR3 nucleotides are TGCGCCAGCAGCATAGCCAGGACAGGGATCATAGAAGCTTTCTTT.

The genes are TRBV5-1 and TRBJ1-5; D possibly corresponds to TRBD1 (5 bases). Germline V gene lookup returns CDR1 SGHRS and CDR2 YFSETQ. The CDR3 has 15 residues. Trimming shortened V by 3 bases and J by 2 bases, and 12 bases separated the two germline ends. The CDR3 sequence: CASSSQGLGNQPQHF. The CDR3 coding sequence is TGCGCCAGCAGCTCCCAGGGATTGGGCAATCAGCCCCAGCATTTT.